This record looks at one T cell receptor (beta chain) sequence and its context. The antigen remains undetermined. This entry belongs to a study of T cells in Graves' hyperthyroidism and ophthalmopathy. Overall study findings and caveats: Through a model of 13 V-J features, ophthalmopathy was separated from stable hyperthyroidism.

V was clipped by 4 bases and J by 5 bases; unmatched bases: 11. The germline V gene has CDR1 SGHVS and CDR2 FQNEAQ. The CDR3 runs to 16 residues. The CDR3 regions of TCR beta were amplified from RNA transcripts. HTBI primers were the set used in a first-round RT-PCR of the TCR CDR3. MiXCR, applied by TCRdb to the multiplex PCR reads, yields one record per CDR3 protein. The table records around 450,000 distinct CDR3 sequences, 15% to 19% of them present only once. The chain combines TRBV7-8 with TRBJ2-5; TRBD1 matches at 9 bases. Sequencing used blood. The sequence was obtained from a young woman with Graves' hyperthyroidism. DNA of the CDR3: TGTGCCAGCAGCTCATCGGACAGGGGCCGTTCTGAGACCCAGTACTTC. This codes for CASSSSDRGRSETQYF.